These 28 T cell receptor beta chains originate from one sample sequenced in a study of PD-1 blockade in classical Hodgkin lymphoma. TCRdb's table, derived via immunoSEQ multiplex PCR, lists solely in-frame clones and lacks some. The sample includes 20,000 to 25,000 clones, 90% to 95% of them seen just once. The time point is: newly diagnosed, previously untreated cHL patient sample. By magnetic negative selection, CD4+ T cells were purified from thawed PBMCs. Sequenced material: CD4+ T cells from blood. The receptors were gathered from a human donor with classical Hodgkin lymphoma.

The chain has TRBV5-8 and TRBJ2-4; 7 bases fit TRBD1. This CDR3 region has 15 residues. Trimming removed 0 bases from V and 1 base from J; junction bases left unmatched: 1. Germline CDR1 reads SGHTS; CDR2 reads YDEGEE. The CDR3 protein is CASSLAQGAKNIQYF. In nucleotides, the CDR3 is TGTGCCAGCAGCTTGGCACAGGGGGCCAAAAACATTCAGTACTTC.

The chain links TRBV11-2 to TRBJ1-1, with a possible D match to TRBD1 (5 bases). Trimming shortened V by 3 bases and J by 5 bases, and 13 bases separated the two germline ends. Germline values: CDR1 SGHAT, CDR2 FQNNGV. The CDR3 sequence is 14 residues long. CDR3 DNA: TGTGCCAGCAGCTTTGTGGGGGGTGGAACTGAAGCTTTCTTT. Residues: CASSFVGGGTEAFF. The full variable domain, its missing parts supplied by reference TRBV11-2 and TRBJ1-1, is EAGVAQSPRYKIIEKRQSVAFWCNPISGHATLYWYQQILGQGPKLLIQFQNNGVVDDSQLPKDRFSAERLKGVDSTLKIQPAKLEDSAVYLCASSFVGGGTEAFFGQGTRLTVV.

J is TRBJ2-2 and V is TRBV6-4; D unresolved. In germline, CDR1 is MRHNA, CDR2 SNTAGT. The CDR3 runs to 13 residues. With 3 bases removed from V and 3 bases from J, the gap between germline ends came to 5 bases. CDR3: CASSEKDTGELFF. The CDR3 nucleotides read TGTGCCAGCAGTGAAAAGGACACCGGGGAGCTGTTTTTT.

J is TRBJ2-2 and V is TRBV30; unclear D gene. The V and J ends lost 3 bases and 4 bases respectively, with 12 bases between them. This CDR3 has 14 residues. The germline CDR1 and CDR2 sequences are GTSNPN and SVGIG (reference sequence). The CDR3 reads CAWSNYRFTGELFF. CDR3 nucleotide sequence: TGTGCCTGGAGCAATTACAGATTCACCGGGGAGCTGTTTTTT.

The chain is built from TRBV18 and TRBJ2-7; D unresolved. Germline V gene sequence: CDR1 KGHSH, CDR2 LQKENI. V lost 4 bases to trimming and J lost 9 bases, with 16 bases between them. The CDR3 spans 13 residues. DNA for the CDR3: TGTGCCAGCTCACTCCCACCAAAGGAGAGGCAGTACTTC. Encoded protein: CASSLPPKERQYF. Variable domain in full (rest from reference TRBV18 and TRBJ2-7): NAGVMQNPRHLVRRRGQEARLRCSPMKGHSHVYWYRQLPEEGLKFMVYLQKENIIDESGMPKERFSAEFPKEGPSILRIQQVVRGDSAAYFCASSLPPKERQYFGPGTRLTVT.

V and J are TRBV9 and TRBJ2-7; D remains ambiguous. CDR3 size: 14 residues. V was pared by 3 bases and J by 1 base, with 11 bases between. The germline V gene has CDR1 SGDLS and CDR2 YYNGEE. The CDR3 reads CASSAHLSSYEQYF. The DNA of the CDR3 is TGTGCCAGCAGCGCCCACCTTTCTTCCTACGAGCAGTACTTC.

The J gene is TRBJ2-3, the V gene TRBV2; possible D gene TRBD1, 6 bases. V lost 0 bases to trimming and J lost 1 base, with 8 bases between them. Germline assignment: CDR1 SNHLY and CDR2 FYNNEI. The CDR3 covers 15 residues. The DNA of the CDR3 is TGTGCCAGCAGTGAAGCGGGGGCCCGCACAGATACGCAGTATTTT. Its translation: CASSEAGARTDTQYF.

The chain couples TRBV28 to TRBJ2-4, with D unclear. Looked up from germline, CDR1 is MDHEN and CDR2 is SYDVKM. This CDR3 contains 16 residues. With 3 bases removed from V and 0 bases from J, the gap between germline ends came to 12 bases. The CDR3 DNA reads as TGTGCCAGCAGTTTGGTTGGAAGGTTAGCCAAAAACATTCAGTACTTC. Encoded protein: CASSLVGRLAKNIQYF.

The chain recombines TRBV27 with TRBJ2-3; tentatively, D is TRBD1 or TRBD2 (5 bases each). The CDR3 contains 14 residues. The germline gives CDR1 MNHEY, CDR2 SMNVEV (reference sequence). The germline V and J ends were trimmed by 11 bases and 0 bases, with 15 bases remaining between them. This CDR3 reads CAVPGQPSTDTQYF. CDR3 in DNA: TGTGCCGTCCCGGGGCAGCCTAGCACAGATACGCAGTATTTT.

This clone appeared a few times. This rearrangement joins TRBV4-1 to TRBJ1-5; D possibly corresponds to TRBD1 (5 bases). Trimming stripped 1 base from V and 1 base from J, with 11 bases between. Looked up from germline, CDR1 is MGHRA and CDR2 is YSYEKL. CDR3 size: 16 residues. DNA for the CDR3: TGCGCCAGCAGCCAAGGGCAGACAGCCAGCAATCAGCCCCAGCATTTT. Its translation is CASSQGQTASNQPQHF.

This clone was seen more than once but under ten times. The chain couples TRBV7-9 to TRBJ1-5; D not resolved. CDR3 length: 17 amino acids. Germline assignment: CDR1 SEHNR and CDR2 FQNEAQ (reference sequence). V lost 1 base, J lost 5 bases, and 18 bases lay in between. The CDR3 DNA is TGTGCCAGCAGCTTAGGAGGTTGGTTAGAGAAGGATCAGCCCCAGCATTTT. Translating it yields CASSLGGWLEKDQPQHF.

This chain uses TRBV7-9 with TRBJ1-6, with D perhaps matching TRBD1 (6 bases). V dropped 5 bases and J dropped 10 bases, with 18 bases sitting between them. The CDR3 has 15 residues. Germline V gene lookup returns CDR1 SEHNR and CDR2 FQNEAQ (reference sequence). The CDR3 sequence is CASSRGEFGRSPLHF. The CDR3 DNA sequence: TGTGCCAGCAGCAGGGGGGAGTTCGGAAGGTCACCCCTCCACTTT.

The chain is built from TRBV6-4 and TRBJ1-4; the D is unclear. The CDR3 runs to 13 residues. V shed 4 bases and J shed 2 bases, with 5 bases lying between them. Germline CDR1 MRHNA, CDR2 SNTAGT. The CDR3 is CASSASTNEKLFF. Here the CDR3 DNA reads TGTGCCAGCAGTGCGAGTACTAATGAAAAACTGTTTTTT.

The CDR3 here is CASNQGLSYNEQFF. The CDR3 nucleotides are TGTGCCAGCAACCAGGGACTTTCCTACAATGAGCAGTTCTTC. The rearrangement joins TRBV9 to TRBJ2-1, with D maybe TRBD2 (6 bases). CDR1 SGDLS and CDR2 YYNGEE come from the germline V gene. The CDR3 loop spans 14 amino acids. The germline V and J ends were trimmed by 6 bases and 1 base, with 11 bases remaining between them.

The chain has TRBV9 and TRBJ2-3; 7 positions match TRBD2. This CDR3 contains 15 residues. With 4 bases clipped from V and 2 bases from J, the junction kept 7 bases outside the gene matches. CDR1 is SGDLS, CDR2 YYNGEE, per germline. CDR3: CASSLTSANTDTQYF. Written as DNA, the CDR3 is TGTGCCAGCAGCCTTACTAGCGCCAACACAGATACGCAGTATTTT.

This chain joins TRBV4-2 and TRBJ2-5; 11 bases line up with TRBD2. The CDR3 consists of 15 residues. In germline, CDR1 is LGHNA, CDR2 YNFKEQ. The V and J ends lost 4 bases and 5 bases, in that order; junction bases with no gene match: 6. The CDR3 spells CASSLSGGAGETQYF. In nucleotides, the CDR3 is TGTGCCAGCAGCCTTAGCGGGGGGGCCGGTGAGACCCAGTACTTC.

The chain employs TRBV7-9 and TRBJ2-2; D uncertain. V was clipped by 1 base and J by 0 bases, with 9 bases between them. The CDR3 is 16 amino acids. Germline V gene data show CDR1 as SEHNR and CDR2 as FQNEAQ (reference sequence). In DNA, the CDR3 is TGTGCCAGCAGCTTAGTATTGGCCGCGAACACCGGGGAGCTGTTTTTT. Translating it yields CASSLVLAANTGELFF.

V usage is TRBV21-1 and J usage is TRBJ1-2; TRBD1 is the table's D call and was not checked against the DNA. TRBV21-1 is shown as a pseudogene. This CDR3 spans 13 amino acids. The CDR3 DNA follows: TGTGCCAGGTACCGGGACAGGGCCTATGGCTACACCTTC. It specifies CARYRDRAYGYTF.

The J gene is TRBJ2-2, the V gene TRBV5-1; 7 bases align to TRBD1. The V segment lost 4 bases and the J segment 6 bases; nucleotides outside the gene matches: 9. Germline CDR1 and CDR2: SGHRS and YFSETQ. The CDR3 totals 15 residues. The CDR3 loop reads CASSQPTGQAGELFF. CDR3 DNA sequence: TGCGCCAGCAGCCAACCGACAGGGCAGGCCGGGGAGCTGTTTTTT.

The chain combines TRBV6-6 with TRBJ2-7; no reliable D call. In germline, CDR1 is MNHNY, CDR2 SVGAGI (reference sequence). V was pared by 0 bases and J by 3 bases, with 3 bases between. There are 12 residues in the CDR3. CDR3 residues: CASSYSRYEQYF. As DNA, the CDR3 is TGTGCCAGCAGTTACTCCCGCTACGAGCAGTACTTC.

CDR3 DNA: TGTGCCAGCAGCACCGGGACAGGGGCCCGGTGGGGCTATGGCTACACCTTC. Encoded protein: CASSTGTGARWGYGYTF. The rearrangement joins TRBV5-5 to TRBJ1-2; TRBD1 aligns across 10 bases. In germline, CDR1 is SGHKS, CDR2 YYEKEE (reference sequence). This CDR3 comprises 17 residues. The trim removed 4 bases at V and 4 bases at J, leaving 13 bases unmatched.

The V gene is TRBV5-1, the J gene TRBJ2-7, with no clear D. This CDR3 is built from 15 residues. V lost 8 bases and J 3 bases, leaving 21 bases between the germline ends. Germline CDR1 and CDR2: SGHRS and YFSETQ. The CDR3 loop is CASAEAPNFRYEQYF. DNA for the CDR3: TGCGCCAGTGCTGAGGCCCCTAACTTCCGCTACGAGCAGTACTTC. Together with reference TRBV5-1 and TRBJ2-7, the CDR3 gives the full variable domain: KAGVTQTPRYLIKTRGQQVTLSCSPISGHRSVSWYQQTPGQGLQFLFEYFSETQRNKGNFPGRFSGRQFSNSRSEMNVSTLELGDSALYLCASAEAPNFRYEQYFGPGTRLTVT.

The chain couples TRBV2 to TRBJ2-5; the D is unclear. Trimming shortened V by 6 bases and J by 5 bases, and 4 bases separated the two germline ends. The CDR3 totals 10 residues. Per the germline V gene, CDR1 is SNHLY and CDR2 is FYNNEI. CDR3: CASSQETQYF. The DNA for the CDR3 is TGTGCCAGCAGCCAGGAGACCCAGTACTTC. Filled out from reference TRBV2 and TRBJ2-5, the complete variable domain reads EPEVTQTPSHQVTQMGQEVILRCVPISNHLYFYWYRQILGQKVEFLVSFYNNEISEKSEIFDDQFSVERPDGSNFTLKIRSTKLEDSAMYFCASSQETQYFGPGTRLLVL.

The V and J genes are TRBV5-1 and TRBJ2-3; 9 bases align to TRBD1. J lost 4 bases, V lost 4 bases, and 4 bases had no gene match. The CDR3 runs to 14 residues. Germline V gene sequence: CDR1 SGHRS, CDR2 YFSETQ. The CDR3 region has the DNA TGCGCCAGCAGCCAAGGACAGGGGTCAGATACGCAGTATTTT. Amino acids: CASSQGQGSDTQYF.

V gene TRBV5-4 combines with J gene TRBJ1-2; D uncertain. Trimming took 2 bases from V and 6 from J, leaving 8 bases between them. The V gene's germline CDR1 is SGHNT and CDR2 YYREEE (reference sequence). The CDR3 runs to 12 residues. CDR3 sequence: CASSFLVDGYTF. The CDR3, as DNA: TGTGCCAGCAGCTTTTTGGTGGATGGCTACACCTTC. The variable domain in full, with the rest retrieved from reference TRBV5-4 and TRBJ1-2, is ETGVTQSPTHLIKTRGQQVTLRCSSQSGHNTVSWYQQALGQGPQFIFQYYREEENGRGNFPPRFSGLQFPNYSSELNVNALELDDSALYLCASSFLVDGYTFGSGTRLTVV.

This chain links TRBV2 with TRBJ2-7; 9 nucleotides match TRBD2. Germline lookup yields CDR1 SNHLY and CDR2 FYNNEI. The CDR3 loop spans 13 amino acids. The J segment lost 3 bases and the V segment lost 7 bases, leaving 4 bases of the junction unmatched. This CDR3 is CASMISGSYEQYF. DNA for the CDR3: TGTGCCAGCATGATTAGCGGGAGCTACGAGCAGTACTTC.

CDR3 DNA sequence: TGTGCCACCAGCAGAGGCGAGGGTGCCCAGCATTTT. Amino acids: CATSRGEGAQHF. This rearrangement joins TRBV15 to TRBJ1-5; D is ambiguous. The ends were cut back, 1 base at V and 11 bases at J, with 9 bases in the middle. The germline V gene has CDR1 LNHNV and CDR2 YYDKDF (reference sequence). This CDR3 has 12 residues.

The genes are TRBV14 and TRBJ1-6; D is uncertain. V shed 0 bases and J shed 7 bases, with 13 bases lying between them. The germline gives CDR1 SGHDN, CDR2 FVKESK. The CDR3 is 16 amino acids. The CDR3: CASSQDRKEWNSPLHF. The CDR3 DNA follows: TGTGCCAGCAGCCAAGATAGGAAGGAGTGGAATTCACCCCTCCACTTT.